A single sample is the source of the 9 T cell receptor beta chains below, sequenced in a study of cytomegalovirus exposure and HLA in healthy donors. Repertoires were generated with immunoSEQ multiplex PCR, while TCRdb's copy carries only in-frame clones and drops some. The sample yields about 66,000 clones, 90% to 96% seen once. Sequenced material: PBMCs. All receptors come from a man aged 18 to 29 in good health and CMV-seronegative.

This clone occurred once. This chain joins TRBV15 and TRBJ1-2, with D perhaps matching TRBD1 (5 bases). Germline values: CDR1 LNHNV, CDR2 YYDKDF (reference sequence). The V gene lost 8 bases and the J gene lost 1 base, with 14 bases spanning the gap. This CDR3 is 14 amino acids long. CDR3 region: CATSSETDNYGYTF. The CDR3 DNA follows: TGTGCCACCTCCAGCGAGACAGATAACTATGGCTACACCTTC.

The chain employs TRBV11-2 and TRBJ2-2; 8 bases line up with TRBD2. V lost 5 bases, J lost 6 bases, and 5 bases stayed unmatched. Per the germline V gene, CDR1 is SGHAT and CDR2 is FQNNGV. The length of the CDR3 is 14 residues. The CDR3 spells CASSLGRAAGELFF. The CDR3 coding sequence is TGTGCCAGCAGCCTCGGGAGGGCGGCCGGGGAGCTGTTTTTT.

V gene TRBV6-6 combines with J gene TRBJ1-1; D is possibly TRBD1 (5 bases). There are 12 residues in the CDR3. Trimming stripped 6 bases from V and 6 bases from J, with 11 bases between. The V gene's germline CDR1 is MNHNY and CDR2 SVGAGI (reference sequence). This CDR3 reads CASRHGGSEAFF. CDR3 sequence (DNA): TGTGCCAGCAGACACGGGGGGTCTGAAGCTTTCTTT.

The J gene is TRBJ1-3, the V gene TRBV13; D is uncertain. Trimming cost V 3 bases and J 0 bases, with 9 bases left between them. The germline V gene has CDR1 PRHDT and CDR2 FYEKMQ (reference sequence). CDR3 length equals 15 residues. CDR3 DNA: TGTGCCAGCAGCTTGGGCCTGAGCTCTGGAAACACCATATATTTT. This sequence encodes CASSLGLSSGNTIYF.

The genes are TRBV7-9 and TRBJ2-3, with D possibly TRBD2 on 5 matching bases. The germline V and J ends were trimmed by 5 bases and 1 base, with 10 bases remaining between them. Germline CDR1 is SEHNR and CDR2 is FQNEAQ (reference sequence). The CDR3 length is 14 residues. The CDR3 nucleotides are TGTGCCAGCAGCCCCGAGGGCGGCACAGATACGCAGTATTTT. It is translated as CASSPEGGTDTQYF. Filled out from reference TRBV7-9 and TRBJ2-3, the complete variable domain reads DTGVSQNPRHKITKRGQNVTFRCDPISEHNRLYWYRQTLGQGPEFLTYFQNEAQLEKSRLLSDRFSAERPKGSFSTLEIQRTEQGDSAMYLCASSPEGGTDTQYFGPGTRLTVL.

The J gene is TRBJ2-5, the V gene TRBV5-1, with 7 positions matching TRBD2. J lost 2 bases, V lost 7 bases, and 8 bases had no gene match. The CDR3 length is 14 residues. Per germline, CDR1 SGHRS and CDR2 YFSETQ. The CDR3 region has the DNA TGCGCCAGCTCTGAGACTAGCCCTCAAGAGACCCAGTACTTC. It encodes CASSETSPQETQYF. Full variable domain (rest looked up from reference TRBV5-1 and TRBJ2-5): KAGVTQTPRYLIKTRGQQVTLSCSPISGHRSVSWYQQTPGQGLQFLFEYFSETQRNKGNFPGRFSGRQFSNSRSEMNVSTLELGDSALYLCASSETSPQETQYFGPGTRLLVL.

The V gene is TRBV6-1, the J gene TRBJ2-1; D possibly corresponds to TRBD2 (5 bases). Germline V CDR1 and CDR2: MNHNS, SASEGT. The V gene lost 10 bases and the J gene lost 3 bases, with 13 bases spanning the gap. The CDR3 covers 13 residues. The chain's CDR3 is CATKQLDYNEQFF. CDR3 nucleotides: TGTGCCACCAAACAACTAGACTACAATGAGCAGTTCTTC.

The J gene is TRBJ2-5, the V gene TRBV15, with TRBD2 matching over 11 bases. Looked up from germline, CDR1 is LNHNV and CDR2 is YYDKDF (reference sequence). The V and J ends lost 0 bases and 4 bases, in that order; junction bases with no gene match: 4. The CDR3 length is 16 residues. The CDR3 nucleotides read TGTGCCACCAGCAGAGATATCGGACTAGCGGGAGAGACCCAGTACTTC. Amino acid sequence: CATSRDIGLAGETQYF.

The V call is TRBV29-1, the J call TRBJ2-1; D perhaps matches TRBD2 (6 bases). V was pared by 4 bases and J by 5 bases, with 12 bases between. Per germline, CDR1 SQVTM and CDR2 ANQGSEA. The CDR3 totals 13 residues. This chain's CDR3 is CSVARTINNEQFF. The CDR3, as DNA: TGCAGCGTTGCCAGGACTATAAACAATGAGCAGTTCTTC.